This is a list of T cell receptor beta chains from one sample in a study of blood T cell repertoires in COVID-19. Profiled with immunoSEQ multiplex PCR; TCRdb holds only in-frame clones, not every one. Of a few hundred thousand clones in the sample, 85% were seen once. Sample: peripheral blood. The receptor set was obtained from a woman aged 18-30 years with acute or convalescent COVID-19. CDR3s include the opening cysteine and the closing phenylalanine or tryptophan. The order of the fields is clone size, J gene, D gene, V gene, CDR3 protein, CDR3 DNA. A D gene is named only where the DNA matches it firmly. Not every row has a clone size; where given, it reads once, few, many or a size class.

NA TRBJ1-1 NA TRBV24-1 CATSDPRNGGQAFF TGTGCCACCAGTGACCCTCGAAACGGGGGACAAGCTTTCTTT
NA TRBJ1-3 NA TRBV5-1 CASSQTTGFSGNTIYF TGCGCCAGCAGCCAGACTACAGGGTTCTCTGGAAACACCATATATTTT
NA TRBJ1-2 TRBD1 TRBV10-3 CAISEKDRGRIGYTF TGTGCCATCAGTGAGAAGGACAGGGGGCGAATTGGCTACACCTTC
NA TRBJ1-1 TRBD1 TRBV19 CASSLDRGTEAFF TGTGCCAGTAGTCTCGACAGGGGCACTGAAGCTTTCTTT
NA TRBJ2-2 NA TRBV19 CASSIGPSRELFF TGTGCCAGTAGTATTGGCCCCTCGAGGGAGCTGTTTTTT
NA TRBJ2-7 NA TRBV5-6 CASMIGGYEQYF TGTGCCAGCATGATAGGCGGCTACGAGCAGTACTTC
NA TRBJ2-5 TRBD2 TRBV6-6 CASRTSGGQETQYF TGTGCCAGCAGAACTAGCGGGGGCCAAGAGACCCAGTACTTC
NA TRBJ1-1 NA TRBV29-1 CSVGKVGAAEAFF TGCAGCGTCGGTAAGGTGGGGGCGGCTGAAGCTTTCTTT
NA TRBJ1-3 NA TRBV28 CASSLKSSGNTIYF TGTGCCAGCAGTTTAAAGAGCTCTGGAAACACCATATATTTT
NA TRBJ1-3 TRBD1 TRBV5-1 CASSLQGTGNGNTIYF TGCGCCAGCAGCTTGCAAGGGACAGGGAACGGAAACACCATATATTTT
few TRBJ1-4 TRBD1 TRBV5-8 CASSHPGTVSLEKLFF TGTGCCAGCAGCCACCCAGGGACAGTCTCGTTAGAAAAACTGTTTTTT
NA TRBJ1-1 NA TRBV4-1 CASSQAGTWAFF TGCGCCAGCAGCCAGGCCGGGACATGGGCTTTCTTT
NA TRBJ2-1 NA TRBV9 CASTRDLYNNEQFF TGTGCCAGCACGAGGGACTTGTACAACAATGAGCAGTTCTTC
few TRBJ1-1 TRBD1 TRBV7-2 CASSLEQGTEAFF TGTGCCAGCAGCTTAGAACAGGGGACTGAAGCTTTCTTT
NA TRBJ2-1 TRBD1 TRBV9 CASSVARQGANEQFF TGTGCCAGCAGCGTAGCAAGACAGGGGGCAAATGAGCAGTTCTTC
NA TRBJ2-3 TRBD2 TRBV3-1/TRBV3-2 CASCHDSSGGASTDTQYF TGTGCCAGCTGCCACGACTCTAGCGGGGGGGCTAGCACAGATACGCAGTATTTT
once TRBJ1-4 TRBD1 TRBV6-5 CASSYQGGGEKLFF TGTGCCAGCAGTTACCAGGGGGGTGGGGAAAAACTGTTTTTT
NA TRBJ2-5 TRBD2 TRBV10-3 CAISDLFGRGETQYF TGTGCCATCAGTGACCTCTTCGGGAGGGGGGAGACCCAGTACTTC
NA TRBJ2-7 NA TRBV2 CASIPWDTSYEQYF TGTGCCAGCATTCCATGGGACACCTCCTACGAGCAGTACTTC
NA TRBJ1-2 NA TRBV3-1/TRBV3-2 CASSQSTGQNYGYTF TGTGCCAGCAGCCAAAGTACAGGACAGAACTATGGCTACACCTTC
NA TRBJ1-2 NA TRBV7-8 CASSPRVPNYGYTF TGTGCCAGCAGCCCCAGGGTTCCTAACTATGGCTACACCTTC
NA TRBJ2-7 NA TRBV5-1 CASSLSTGLYEQYF TGCGCCAGCAGCTTGTCAACAGGCCTCTACGAGCAGTACTTC
NA TRBJ2-7 NA TRBV5-1 CASSTGLSYEQYF TGCGCCAGCAGCACGGGACTCTCCTACGAGCAGTACTTC
NA TRBJ2-7 NA TRBV28 CASSIDSYEQYF TGTGCCAGCAGTATCGACAGCTACGAGCAGTACTTC
few TRBJ1-2 NA TRBV5-6 CASSLLDYGYTF TGTGCCAGCAGCTTACTAGATTATGGCTACACCTTC
NA TRBJ2-5 TRBD2 TRBV10-1 CASNLAGGGGETQYF TGCGCCAGCAACCTAGCGGGAGGGGGGGGAGAGACCCAGTACTTC
NA TRBJ2-6 TRBD1 TRBV19 CASSIGTGVYFSGANVLTF TGTGCCAGTAGTATCGGGACAGGGGTTTACTTCTCTGGGGCCAACGTCCTGACTTTC
NA TRBJ1-2 NA TRBV11-2 CASSPGFGYTF TGTGCCAGCAGCCCGGGGTTCGGCTACACCTTC
few TRBJ2-7 NA TRBV2 CASSEVRDSYTAYEQYF TGTGCCAGCAGTGAGGTCCGAGACAGTTATACCGCTTACGAGCAGTACTTC
NA TRBJ2-7 TRBD1 TRBV6-1 CASSETRQGEQYF TGTGCCAGCAGTGAGACTCGACAGGGCGAGCAGTACTTC
NA TRBJ2-1 NA TRBV28 CASSLERDYNEQFF NA